This T cell receptor beta chain was observed in a study of immune heterogeneity within non-small cell lung tumors (dated by TCRdb to the late 2010s). With regard to the full study: Histology comprised several squamous cell carcinomas, 9 to 11 non-squamous carcinomas and 1 tumor not otherwise specified. TCR repertoire analysis included 57 tumor loci from under 16 patients, whereas transcriptome data included only about 48 loci from 12 patients. Binding of neoantigens to the HLA alleles of each patient was predicted with netMHCpan-3.0 for mutant peptides of 8 to 11 amino acids. Whole-exome sequencing, RNA-seq and TCR beta repertoire sequencing were combined for multiple spatially distinct regions from each NSCLC tumor so that intratumoral immune heterogeneity could be examined. What the research found in general, with its limitations: Within a patient, the same dominant CDR3B clonotypes appeared at multiple loci, but different tumor locations also contained unique high-frequency clones. Local tumor mutational burden and local T-cell repertoire clonality had a statistically significant but moderate positive correlation (R roughly 0.35). For the most part, high-frequency TCR beta clonotypes differed from one individual patient to another.

About this clonotype: Its antigen is unknown. The junction does not match germline at one end; this may be a read error.

The TCR beta CDR3 region was amplified with a multiplex PCR system, in which a first round of approximately 11 cycles was run using 32 V-gene forward and 13 J-gene reverse primers. A QIAGEN Multiplex PCR Kit was used for first-round PCR, and the primer sequences were filed in Chinese patent CN105087789A. Illumina universal primers were added in a second PCR round performed with the Phusion High-Fidelity PCR Kit. TCR libraries were paired-end sequenced at 151 bp read length on the Illumina HiSeq X Ten platform. The study's own analysis went as follows. Reads without multiplex PCR primers were removed using Cutadapt, read pairs were merged using PEAR, and CDR3 regions were called using MiXCR with default settings. Repertoire diversity was assessed by Shannon entropy, and clonality was calculated as one minus the Shannon entropy divided by the ln of the count of productive unique sequences. Clonotypes present at frequencies of at least 0.5% were defined as dominant or high-frequency T-cell clones. TCRdb trimmed public reads at Q25 via fastp, called clones via MiXCR and kept in-frame beta chains. Every entry covers one CDR3 protein and lists the most common genes and DNA from its rows. Here the V and J calls rest on TCRdb's processing, not on the authors' analysis. Here the sample has around 12,000 distinct CDR3 sequences; around a fifth occur a single time. The ten largest clones represent 4.6% of the sample.

Genomic DNA extracted from bulk tumor tissue served as TCR template, with roughly 610 ng gDNA amplified per sample. Multiple biopsies per primary tumor were taken during surgery, spaced as far apart as possible within the tumor mass. The study cohort was described as untreated, and patients were newly diagnosed NSCLC cases undergoing curative surgery. The samples came from under 19 patients with newly diagnosed non-small cell lung cancer who were having surgery intended to be curative. A couple of independent pathologists reviewed the resected tumor masses. Sequencing was performed only on DNA and RNA samples of high quality. The germline V gene (reference sequence) provides CDR1 MNHEY and CDR2 SMNVEV. CDR3 length: 15 amino acids, cysteine to phenylalanine. CDR3 DNA is the only sequence kept; it has 45 bases, read in frame from the first base.

This receptor chain uses TRBV27 and TRBJ2-1, with the D gene not confidently named. The sequenced sample consisted of lung tumor tissue. The clonotype was recovered from a man in his sixties with non-small cell lung cancer. DNA sequence: TGTGCCAGCAGTTTGATGGGGTTTTCCTACAATGATCAGTTCTTC. Translated, it reads CASSLMGFSYNDQFF.